This T cell receptor (beta chain) was found in a study of identical twins. Notes on the study in general: Without tracking the same donors, conclusions rested on cross-sectional statistical analysis. For out-of-frame alpha sequences shared by twins, low generation probability was in excess.

This clonotype was counted only a few times. No antigen is known for it. Germline V lookup: CDR1 LGHDT, CDR2 YNNKEL (reference sequence). V was shortened by 3 bases and J by 6 bases, with 14 bases between the two germline ends. The CDR3 consists of 14 residues. A universal primer site was added by template switching, and unique molecular identifiers were carried by the cDNA. TCRdb re-analysed the 5' RACE reads in MiXCR, keeping a single row per CDR3 protein. The repertoire has hundreds of thousands of distinct CDR3 sequences, 8.6% of them found once; the top ten carry 0.98%. Every donor was a healthy Caucasian. This sample also appeared in a second study, on yellow fever vaccine responses in identical twins.

Sequences were obtained from PBMCs. The receptor's source is a young woman in good health. The chain recombines TRBV3-1 with TRBJ1-2; D not resolved. Here the CDR3 DNA reads TGTGCCAGCAGCCAGGGCGCCCAGCCTAATGGCTACACCTTC. Its translation: CASSQGAQPNGYTF.